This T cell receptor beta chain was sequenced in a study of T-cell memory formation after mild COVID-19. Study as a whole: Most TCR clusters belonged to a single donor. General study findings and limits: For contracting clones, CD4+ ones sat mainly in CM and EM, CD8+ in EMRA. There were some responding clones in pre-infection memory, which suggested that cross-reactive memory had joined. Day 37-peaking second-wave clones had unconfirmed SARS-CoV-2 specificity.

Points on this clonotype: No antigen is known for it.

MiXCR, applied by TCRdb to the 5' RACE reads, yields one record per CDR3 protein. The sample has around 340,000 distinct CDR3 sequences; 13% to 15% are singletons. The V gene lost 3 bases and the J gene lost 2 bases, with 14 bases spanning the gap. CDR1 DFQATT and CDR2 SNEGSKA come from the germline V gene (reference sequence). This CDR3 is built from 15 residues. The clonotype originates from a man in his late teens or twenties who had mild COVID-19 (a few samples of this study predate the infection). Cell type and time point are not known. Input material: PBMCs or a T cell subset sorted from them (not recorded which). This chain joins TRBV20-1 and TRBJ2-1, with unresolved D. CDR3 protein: CSASPVRSTYNEQFF. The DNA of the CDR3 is TGCAGTGCTAGCCCCGTCCGCTCTACCTACAATGAGCAGTTCTTC.